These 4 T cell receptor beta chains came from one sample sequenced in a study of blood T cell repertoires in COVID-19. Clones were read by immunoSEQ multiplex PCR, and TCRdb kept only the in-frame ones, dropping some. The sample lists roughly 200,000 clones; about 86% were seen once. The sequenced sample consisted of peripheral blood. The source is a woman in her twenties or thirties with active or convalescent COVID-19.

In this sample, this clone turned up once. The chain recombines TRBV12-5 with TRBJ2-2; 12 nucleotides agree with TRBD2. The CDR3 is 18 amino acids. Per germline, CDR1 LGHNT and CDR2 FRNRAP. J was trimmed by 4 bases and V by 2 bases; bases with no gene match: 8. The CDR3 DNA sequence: TGTGCTAGTGGTTTGCGCCGACTAGCGGGAGAACCCACCGGGGAGCTGTTTTTT. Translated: CASGLRRLAGEPTGELFF. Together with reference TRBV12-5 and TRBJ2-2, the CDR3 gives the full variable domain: DARVTQTPRHKVTEMGQEVTMRCQPILGHNTVFWYRQTMMQGLELLAYFRNRAPLDDSGMPKDRFSAEMPDATLATLKIQPSEPRDSAVYFCASGLRRLAGEPTGELFFGEGSRLTVL.

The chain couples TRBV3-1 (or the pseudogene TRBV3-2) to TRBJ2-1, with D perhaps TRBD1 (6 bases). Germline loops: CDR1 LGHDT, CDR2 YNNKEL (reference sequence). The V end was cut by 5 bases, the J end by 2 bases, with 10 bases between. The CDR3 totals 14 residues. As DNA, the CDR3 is TGTGCCAGCAGCTACAGGGAAGCCTACAATGAGCAGTTCTTC. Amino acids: CASSYREAYNEQFF.

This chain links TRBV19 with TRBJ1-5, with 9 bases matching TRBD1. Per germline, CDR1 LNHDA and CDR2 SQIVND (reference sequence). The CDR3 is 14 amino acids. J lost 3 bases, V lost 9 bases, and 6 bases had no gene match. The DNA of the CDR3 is TGTGCCAGCGGACAGGGGAAGTTCAATCAGCCCCAGCATTTT. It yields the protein CASGQGKFNQPQHF. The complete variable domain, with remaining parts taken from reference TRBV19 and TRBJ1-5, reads DGGITQSPKYLFRKEGQNVTLSCEQNLNHDAMYWYRQDPGQGLRLIYYSQIVNDFQKGDIAEGYSVSREKKESFPLTVTSAQKNPTAFYLCASGQGKFNQPQHFGDGTRLSIL.

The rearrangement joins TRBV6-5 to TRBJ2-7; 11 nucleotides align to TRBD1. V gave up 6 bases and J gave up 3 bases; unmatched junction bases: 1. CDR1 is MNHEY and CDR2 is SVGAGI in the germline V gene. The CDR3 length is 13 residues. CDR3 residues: CASRGTGGYEQYF. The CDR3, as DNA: TGTGCCAGCAGGGGGACAGGGGGCTACGAGCAGTACTTC.